This TCR beta chain was sequenced in a study of blood T cell repertoires in COVID-19. As for the study in general: The United States, Italy and Spain provided the acute and convalescent COVID-19 samples. The analysed material was cDNA or gDNA that came from T cells, B-cell-depleted T cells, or PBMCs.

Profiled with immunoSEQ multiplex PCR; TCRdb holds only in-frame clones, not every one. The sample has 270,000 or so clones; 86% are singletons. The TCR was taken from a woman in her thirties with active or convalescent COVID-19. The sample consisted of peripheral blood.

In DNA form, the CDR3 reads TGCAGCTCAAATCGGGGGTTGGTTGCTGAAGCTTTCTTT. It specifies CSSNRGLVAEAFF. V and J are TRBV29-1 and TRBJ1-1; perhaps TRBD1 as D (5 bases). Germline V gene sequence: CDR1 SQVTM, CDR2 ANQGSEA. With 8 bases removed from V and 6 bases from J, the gap between germline ends came to 19 bases. This CDR3 region has 13 residues.